The T cell receptor (beta chain) described here comes from a study of CD8 T cells in Susac syndrome. Random hexamers primed reverse transcription of about 0.5 to 1 ug RNA. Amplification of TCR beta CDR3 was carried out by immunoSEQ multiplex PCR, which covered 54 Vbeta and 13 Jbeta segments. TCRdb reprocessed the immunoSEQ multiplex PCR reads with MiXCR, giving one entry per CDR3 protein. The sample contains some 120,000 distinct CDR3 sequences, approximately 94% of which appear only once. This CDR3 is built from 12 residues. Germline CDR1 is GTSNPN and CDR2 is SVGIG (reference sequence). Germline trimming cut 0 bases from V and 11 bases from J; bases unmatched to any gene: 6.

This TCR was recovered from a human donor with multiple sclerosis. Sequenced sample: CD4+ T cells from PBMCs. V gene TRBV30 combines with J gene TRBJ1-1; TRBD1 agrees at 7 bases. The CDR3 bases are TGTGCCTGGAGTGTAGGGGGCTCCGGGGCTTTCTTT. This encodes CAWSVGGSGAFF.